A selection of T cell receptor beta chains follows, all from one sample in a study of T-cell memory formation after mild COVID-19. TCRdb recomputed calls from the 5' RACE reads with MiXCR, one row per CDR3 protein. The sample lists about 82,000 distinct CDR3 sequences; over 12% were seen once. Material: PBMCs or a T cell subset sorted from them (not recorded which). The receptors were sampled from a man aged 18 to 30 who had mild COVID-19 (a few samples of this study predate the infection). Cell type and time point are not known. Each CDR3 is given with its conserved first and last residue. D genes are given only for firm matches. Some rows mark clone size as missing; the rest say once, few, many or name a class of expanded clone.

>-|TRBV20-1|few|TRBJ2-2
TGCAGTGCTTTATCGGGCACCGGGGAGCTGTTTTTT
CSALSGTGELFF
>TRBD2|TRBV6-4|many|TRBJ2-3
TGTGCCAGCAGTGAAGGAGCGGGGGCCGCAGATACGCAGTATTTT
CASSEGAGAADTQYF
>-|TRBV4-1|many|TRBJ2-3
TGCGCCAGCAGCCAAGATGGAGGCAGGGCCGCAGATACGCAGTATTTT
CASSQDGGRAADTQYF
>-|TRBV7-2|-|TRBJ1-1
TGTGCCAGCAGCCCGGCCCCTGAAGCTTTCTTT
CASSPAPEAFF
>TRBD1|TRBV7-2|-|TRBJ2-2
TGTGCCAGCAGCTATAGGACAGGGCGCTATACCCTAAACACCGGGGAGCTGTTTTTT
CASSYRTGRYTLNTGELFF
>-|TRBV29-1|-|TRBJ2-5
TGCAGCGTTGAAGAATACCAAGAGACCCAGTACTTC
CSVEEYQETQYF
>TRBD1|TRBV2|-|TRBJ1-5
TGTGCCAGCAGTGAGGGGCAGGGGGCTTGGCAGCCCCAGCATTTT
CASSEGQGAWQPQHF
>-|TRBV19|many|TRBJ2-2
TGTGCCAGTAGCAGATACCGGGACTCCACCGGGGAGCTGTTTTTT
CASSRYRDSTGELFF
>-|TRBV4-1|-|TRBJ1-1
TGCGCCAGCAGCCAAGATATCGTACAGCTGAACACTGAAGCTTTCTTT
CASSQDIVQLNTEAFF
>-|TRBV4-1|-|TRBJ2-3
TGCGCCAGCAGGGAGGGATTTTCCTCAGATACGCAGTATTTT
CASREGFSSDTQYF